The rows below give T cell receptor beta chains drawn from one sample of a study of cytomegalovirus exposure and HLA in healthy donors. Measured with immunoSEQ multiplex PCR; TCRdb has only the in-frame clones, and not every one. The data show under 150,000 clones, with under 90% seen just once and roughly 4.2% held by the top ten. Sample: PBMCs. All receptors derive from a woman in her forties in good health and CMV-seronegative. CDR3s include the opening cysteine and the closing phenylalanine or tryptophan. The D gene is left open where the match is weak. Part of the rows lack a size; the others show once, few, many or a class for expanded clones.

-	TRBV6-6	-	TRBJ2-5	TGTGCCAGCAGTTACCGGCAGGGCATCGAGACCCAGTACTTC	CASSYRQGIETQYF
-	TRBV4-3	-	TRBJ1-2	TGCGCCAGCAGCCAAGGGGGCGGCCGGCAGGGACTTGGCTACACCTTC	CASSQGGGRQGLGYTF
-	TRBV5-1	-	TRBJ2-5	TGCGCCAGCAGCACCGGACGGGGACAAGAGACCCAGTACTTC	CASSTGRGQETQYF
-	TRBV10-3	few	TRBJ1-1	TGTGCCATCAGCGGTACTGGGGAGGCTTTCTTT	CAISGTGEAFF
TRBD2	TRBV4-3	-	TRBJ2-7	TGCGCCAGCAGCCAAGGGACTAGCGGCACCGAGCGGTACTTC	CASSQGTSGTERYF
TRBD1	TRBV5-6	few	TRBJ2-7	TGTGCCAGCAGTCTAGGGACAGGGAATCGCGAGCAGTACTTC	CASSLGTGNREQYF
TRBD2	TRBV2	-	TRBJ2-7	TGTGCCAGCAGTGAAAGGGGGCTAGCGGGGGGGCCGGACGAGCAGTACTTC	CASSERGLAGGPDEQYF
TRBD2	TRBV6-1	-	TRBJ2-7	TGTGCCAGCAGTGACCCCCTCCGCGGGGGGGGTTACGGTTACGAGCAGTACTTC	CASSDPLRGGGYGYEQYF
-	TRBV7-8	-	TRBJ2-7	TGTGCCAGCAGCTTAGCGCCTGGCCTCCACGAGCAGTACTTC	CASSLAPGLHEQYF
-	TRBV12-5	-	TRBJ1-2	TGTGCTAGTGCTGGCGGGGCTAACTATGGCTACACCTTC	CASAGGANYGYTF
TRBD2	TRBV6-5	once	TRBJ2-7	TGTGCCAGCAGCCTTGGACTAGCCTACGAGCAGTACTTC	CASSLGLAYEQYF
-	TRBV5-1	once	TRBJ2-2	TGCGCCAGCAGCTTGGGCCAGACATTTAACACCGGGGAGCTGTTTTTT	CASSLGQTFNTGELFF
-	TRBV7-9	few	TRBJ2-7	TGTGCCAGCAGCCCCCGACAGGAGGTCTACGAGCAGTACTTC	CASSPRQEVYEQYF
TRBD2	TRBV7-3	-	TRBJ2-1	TGTGCCAGCAGCTTATCCGCAGCGGGGTTTTACAATGAGCAGTTCTTC	CASSLSAAGFYNEQFF
-	TRBV29-1	-	TRBJ1-1	TGCAGCGCCGCGGAAGGAGGGGACACTGAAGCTTTCTTT	CSAAEGGDTEAFF
-	TRBV6-1	-	TRBJ2-1	TGTGCCAGTCTACGGGGGAGCTCCTACAATGAGCAGTTCTTC	CASLRGSSYNEQFF
TRBD1	TRBV5-4	-	TRBJ1-2	TGTGCCAGCAGTACAGCAGGACAGGCCGGCTACTATGGCTACACCTTC	CASSTAGQAGYYGYTF
TRBD2	TRBV28	-	TRBJ2-3	TGTGCCAGCAGTTCCCCTAGCGGGAGGGCCGGCACAGATACGCAGTATTTT	CASSSPSGRAGTDTQYF
-	TRBV2	-	TRBJ2-4	TGTGCCAGCAGCCTAGCCAAAAACATTCAGTACTTC	CASSLAKNIQYF
-	TRBV9	-	TRBJ1-3	TGTGCCAGCAGACAGGGCCTCTCTGGAAACACCATATATTTT	CASRQGLSGNTIYF
-	TRBV7-2	few	TRBJ2-5	TGTGCCAGCAGCTTCGGGGGGCGACGGGAGACCCAGTACTTC	CASSFGGRRETQYF
-	TRBV4-3	few	TRBJ2-3	TGCGCCAGCAGCCAAGAGGCAGACACAGATACGCAGTATTTT	CASSQEADTDTQYF
TRBD1	TRBV28	-	TRBJ1-1	TGTGCCAGCAGTTCCGGGACAGTACATAGGATGAACACTGAAGCTTTCTTT	CASSSGTVHRMNTEAFF
-	TRBV12-5	-	TRBJ1-6	TGTGCTAGTGGTTTGGTCCCATACAGGGAAACGAGGGATAATTCACCCCTCCACTTT	CASGLVPYRETRDNSPLHF
-	TRBV19	-	TRBJ1-2	TGTGCCAGTAGTATAGATGGCACAAGTTATGGCTACACCTTC	CASSIDGTSYGYTF
-	TRBV28	once	TRBJ2-7	TGTGCCAGCAGCCCCGGACAGTCCCTCGAATCGTTC	CASSPGQSLESF
TRBD1	TRBV6-5	few	TRBJ1-5	TGTGCCAGTAAGCAGGGGGCAGGAAATCAGCCCCAGCATTTT	CASKQGAGNQPQHF
-	TRBV7-2	-	TRBJ2-1	TGTGCCAGCAGCCTAGCGCTTGTACAGGGAAACAATGAGCAGTTCTTC	CASSLALVQGNNEQFF
TRBD2	TRBV7-9	-	TRBJ2-1	TGTGCCAGCAGCTCCCCCGGGGTGAGCGGGACCTACAATGAGCAGTTCTTC	CASSSPGVSGTYNEQFF
-	TRBV6-1	-	TRBJ2-7	TGTGCCACCTGTCCAATTGGAGCCTACGAGCAGTACTTC	CATCPIGAYEQYF
TRBD2	TRBV10-1	-	TRBJ2-7	TGCGCCAGCAGTGAGTTTGGGGGGAGGGGTGGGCAGTACTTC	CASSEFGGRGGQYF
TRBD2	TRBV30	once	TRBJ2-1	TGTGCCTGGACTGGCGAGCGGGAGGGCCCGTGGCCTTACAATGAGCAGTTCTTC	CAWTGEREGPWPYNEQFF
TRBD2	TRBV28	-	TRBJ2-3	TGTGCCAGCAGTTGGGGGGAGGGAAATACGCAGTATTTT	CASSWGEGNTQYF
-	TRBV6-6	-	TRBJ1-4	TGTGCCAGCAGTTACGGGGGGTATAATGAAAAACTGTTTTTT	CASSYGGYNEKLFF
TRBD1	TRBV19	-	TRBJ1-5	TGTGCCAGTAGTGGGACAGGGGGCGGCGGTCAGCCCCAGCATTTT	CASSGTGGGGQPQHF
TRBD1	TRBV5-1	-	TRBJ1-2	TGCGCCAGCAGCGAGACAGGGCAAGGCTACACCTTC	CASSETGQGYTF
-	TRBV6-1	-	TRBJ2-5	TGTGCCAGCAGGGATGAACTGACAGGCCAGGCCCGGGCGTACTTC	CASRDELTGQARAYF
TRBD2	TRBV6-1	few	TRBJ2-7	TGTGCCAGCGGCGGGGGTAGCTCCTACGAGCAGTACTTC	CASGGGSSYEQYF